This T cell receptor (beta chain) was found in a study of blood T cell repertoires in COVID-19. Overall study context: Spain, Italy and the United States supplied samples that represented acute and convalescent COVID-19.

Seattle's enrolled individuals joined amid active infection and were then monitored longitudinally. This CDR3 is 17 amino acids long. The V gene end was trimmed by 1 base and the J gene end by 5 bases; junction bases not matched to a gene: 8. Germline-derived CDR1 and CDR2 are SGHDT and YYEEEE. Original processing notes: Amplification from reference gene primers served as the basis for estimated nucleated cell counts. The assay was immunoSEQ multiplex PCR, and TCRdb's table has in-frame clones only and misses some. V, J and clone size reflect that table, while D and trimming were determined from the DNA. There are 200,000 or so clones in the sample; 81% occur only once, and approximately 12% lies in the top ten.

The sequencing sample was made of peripheral blood. The TCR originated in a woman over 75 with COVID-19, enrolled during active disease. The chain links TRBV5-6 to TRBJ2-1; 11 bases map to TRBD2. The CDR3 protein is CASSLRRTSGLNNEQFF. The CDR3 DNA reads as TGTGCCAGCAGCTTGCGGAGGACTAGCGGGCTCAACAATGAGCAGTTCTTC.